This TCR beta chain emerged from a study of blood T cell repertoires in COVID-19. Study context: Samples came from the United States, Italy and Spain, spanning acute and convalescent COVID-19.

Germline loops: CDR1 SNHLY, CDR2 FYNNEI. The CDR3 consists of 12 residues. Trimming took 6 bases from V and 3 from J, leaving 9 bases between them. TCRdb keeps only in-frame clones here, not all; method: immunoSEQ multiplex PCR. The sample has some 260,000 clones, 88% seen once. This TCR was sampled from a woman between 65 and 79 years old with COVID-19, enrolled during active disease. The specimen sequenced was peripheral blood. The chain couples TRBV2 to TRBJ2-7; D not certain. The CDR3 coding sequence is TGTGCCAGCAGGACAAACAACTACGAGCAGTACTTC. As protein: CASRTNNYEQYF.